The 10 T cell receptor beta chains below all came from one sample that was sequenced in a study of blood T cell repertoires in COVID-19. Measured with immunoSEQ multiplex PCR; TCRdb has only the in-frame clones, and not every one. Here the sample spans about 240,000 clones, roughly 80% being singletons. The specimen sequenced was peripheral blood. The receptors were gathered from a woman older than 75 with acute or convalescent COVID-19.

The chain employs TRBV21-1 and TRBJ2-2; no DNA check was done on the table's D call, TRBD1. TRBV21-1 is a recognized pseudogene. The CDR3 has 14 amino acids. The CDR3 sequence: CASSKEGQGGELFF. Here the CDR3 DNA reads TGTGCCAGCAGCAAAGAGGGGCAGGGCGGGGAGCTGTTTTTT.

The chain has TRBV27 and TRBJ1-6, with 7 bases matching TRBD1. This CDR3 has 19 residues. The germline V gene encodes CDR1 MNHEY and CDR2 SMNVEV (reference sequence). J was trimmed by 3 bases and V by 7 bases; bases with no gene match: 18. The chain's CDR3 is CASTKRTGPSNLYNSPLHF. The CDR3 nucleotides read TGTGCCAGCACCAAAAGGACAGGTCCGTCTAACCTCTATAATTCACCCCTCCACTTT.

The chain combines TRBV3-1 (or the pseudogene TRBV3-2) with TRBJ1-5; tentative D call: TRBD1 (5 bases). CDR3 length equals 13 residues. The germline gives CDR1 LGHDT, CDR2 YNNKEL (reference sequence). V was pared by 2 bases and J by 4 bases, with 6 bases between. CDR3 region: CASSQQGNQPQHF. The DNA of the CDR3 is TGTGCCAGCAGCCAACAGGGTAATCAGCCCCAGCATTTT.

This clone has a single count. This chain joins TRBV6-5 and TRBJ1-3, with D tentatively TRBD1 (6 bases). This CDR3 is built from 15 residues. The germline V gene has CDR1 MNHEY and CDR2 SVGAGI. The ends were cut back, 6 bases at V and 0 bases at J, with 12 bases in the middle. CDR3 sequence (DNA): TGTGCCAGCAGATCCCACAGGGACTCTGGAAACACCATATATTTT. It specifies CASRSHRDSGNTIYF.

This sequence joins TRBV7-9 and TRBJ2-3, with 13 bases fitting TRBD2. The CDR3 consists of 16 residues. J was trimmed by 2 bases and V by 5 bases; bases with no gene match: 4. Germline V gene lookup returns CDR1 SEHNR and CDR2 FQNEAQ (reference sequence). CDR3 amino acids: CASSTGLAGATDTQYF. The DNA for the CDR3 is TGTGCCAGCAGCACCGGACTAGCGGGGGCCACAGATACGCAGTATTTT.

CDR3 protein: CASSLHRADTQYF. The CDR3 DNA reads as TGTGCCAGCAGCCTCCACAGGGCCGATACGCAGTATTTT. The chain joins TRBV6-5 to TRBJ2-3, with D perhaps matching TRBD1 (6 bases). V was pared by 6 bases and J by 6 bases, with 13 bases between. Germline-derived CDR1 and CDR2 are MNHEY and SVGAGI. The CDR3 loop spans 13 amino acids.

The J gene is TRBJ1-4, the V gene TRBV12-3 or TRBV12-4, with D possibly TRBD1 on 5 matching bases. The germline V and J ends were trimmed by 5 bases and 11 bases, with 12 bases remaining between them. CDR3 length equals 12 residues. DNA of the CDR3: TGTGCCAGCAGTCGGTTAGGGGCTAAACTGTTTTTT. Its protein is CASSRLGAKLFF.

V gene TRBV5-1 combines with J gene TRBJ1-6; D is uncertain. V lost 4 bases, J lost 8 bases, and 13 bases lay in between. The germline CDR1 and CDR2 sequences are SGHRS and YFSETQ. The CDR3 is 14 amino acids. CDR3 amino acids: CASSIRLSDSPLHF. CDR3 coding DNA: TGCGCCAGCAGCATCAGGCTTTCAGATTCACCCCTCCACTTT. The full variable domain, in which reference TRBV5-1 and TRBJ1-6 provide the parts outside the CDR3, is KAGVTQTPRYLIKTRGQQVTLSCSPISGHRSVSWYQQTPGQGLQFLFEYFSETQRNKGNFPGRFSGRQFSNSRSEMNVSTLELGDSALYLCASSIRLSDSPLHFGNGTRLTVT.

The chain recombines TRBV12-5 with TRBJ2-2; D is possibly TRBD2 (6 bases). Trimming removed 2 bases at V and 4 bases at J, with 14 bases between. The CDR3 is 16 amino acids. CDR1 and CDR2 from the germline V gene are LGHNT and FRNRAP. The CDR3 here is CASGLQGGRGTGELFF. CDR3 nucleotide sequence: TGTGCTAGTGGTTTGCAGGGAGGTCGCGGCACCGGGGAGCTGTTTTTT.

V gene TRBV2 combines with J gene TRBJ1-4, with 9 bases that match TRBD1. The ends lost 1 base at V and 4 bases at J; junction bases unmatched: 7. The CDR3 consists of 17 residues. Germline CDR1 is SNHLY and CDR2 is FYNNEI. The CDR3 spells CASSEGDRGLGNEKLFF. In DNA form, the CDR3 reads TGTGCCAGCAGTGAAGGTGACAGGGGGTTAGGTAATGAAAAACTGTTTTTT.